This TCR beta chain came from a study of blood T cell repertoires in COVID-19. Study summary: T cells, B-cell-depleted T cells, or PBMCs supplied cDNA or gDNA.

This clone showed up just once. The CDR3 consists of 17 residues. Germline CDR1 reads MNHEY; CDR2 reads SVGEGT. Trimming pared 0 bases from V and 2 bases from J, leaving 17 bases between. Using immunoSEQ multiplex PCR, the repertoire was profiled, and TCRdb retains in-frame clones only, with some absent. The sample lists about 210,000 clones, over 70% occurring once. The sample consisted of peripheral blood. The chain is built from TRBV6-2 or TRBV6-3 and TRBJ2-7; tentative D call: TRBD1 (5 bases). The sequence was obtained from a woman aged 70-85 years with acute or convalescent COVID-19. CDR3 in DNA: TGTGCCAGCAGTTACTCTTTAGGGGCACCCTCTACCTACGAGCAGTACTTC. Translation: CASSYSLGAPSTYEQYF.